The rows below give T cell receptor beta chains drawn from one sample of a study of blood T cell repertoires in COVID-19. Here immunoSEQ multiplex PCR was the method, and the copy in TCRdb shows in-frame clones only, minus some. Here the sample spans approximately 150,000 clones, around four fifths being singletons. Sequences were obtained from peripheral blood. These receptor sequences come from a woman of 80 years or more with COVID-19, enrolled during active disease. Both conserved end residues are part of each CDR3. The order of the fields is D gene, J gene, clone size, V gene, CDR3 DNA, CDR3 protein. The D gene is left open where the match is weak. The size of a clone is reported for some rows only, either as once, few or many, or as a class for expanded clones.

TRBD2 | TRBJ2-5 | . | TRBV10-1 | TGCGCCAGCAGTGCCTCTAGCGGGGGGTTACAAGAGACCCAGTACTTC | CASSASSGGLQETQYF
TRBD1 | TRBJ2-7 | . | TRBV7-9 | TGTGCCAGCAGCCCCGGGGTACAGGGGGCCCACGAGCAGTACTTC | CASSPGVQGAHEQYF
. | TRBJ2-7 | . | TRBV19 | TGTGCCAGTAGTACCCACCGACAGGTTGTCTACGAGCAGTACTTC | CASSTHRQVVYEQYF
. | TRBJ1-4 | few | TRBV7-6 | TGTGCCAGCAGCTCGGAGTATGCAACTAATGAAAAACTGTTTTTT | CASSSEYATNEKLFF
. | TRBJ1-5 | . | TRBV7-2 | TGTGCCAGCAGCTTGAGGGGGGGGAACAGTCAGCCCCAGCATTTT | CASSLRGGNSQPQHF
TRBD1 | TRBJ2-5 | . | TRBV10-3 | TGTGCCATCAGTAAAGGGACAGTCCAAGAGACCCAGTACTTC | CAISKGTVQETQYF
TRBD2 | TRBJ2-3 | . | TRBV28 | TGTGCCAGCCTGACTAGCGGGAGAGATACGCAGTATTTT | CASLTSGRDTQYF
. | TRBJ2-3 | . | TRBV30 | TGTGCCTGGAATCAAAAACAGTTCACAGATACGCAGTATTTT | CAWNQKQFTDTQYF
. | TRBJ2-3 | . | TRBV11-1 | TGTGCCAGCGGGGGGAGCACAGATACGCAGTATTTT | CASGGSTDTQYF
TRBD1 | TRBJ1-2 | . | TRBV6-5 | TGTGCCAGCAGTTATCAAGGGACAGGGACTATGAGCTACACCTTC | CASSYQGTGTMSYTF
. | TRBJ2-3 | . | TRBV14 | TGTGCCAGCAGCCAAGATCTCCGGGCAGATACGCAGTATTTT | CASSQDLRADTQYF
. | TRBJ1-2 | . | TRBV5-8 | TGTGCCAGCAGCAGGGAAGCGGGGGCTTTAGGCTACACCTTC | CASSREAGALGYTF
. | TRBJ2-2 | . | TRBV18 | TGTGCCAGCTCACCTCTTACGAACACCGGGGAGCTGTTTTTT | CASSPLTNTGELFF
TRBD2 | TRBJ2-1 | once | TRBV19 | TGTGCCAGTAGTATCCGACTAGCAGGCCTCTCCTACAATGAGCAGTTCTTC | CASSIRLAGLSYNEQFF